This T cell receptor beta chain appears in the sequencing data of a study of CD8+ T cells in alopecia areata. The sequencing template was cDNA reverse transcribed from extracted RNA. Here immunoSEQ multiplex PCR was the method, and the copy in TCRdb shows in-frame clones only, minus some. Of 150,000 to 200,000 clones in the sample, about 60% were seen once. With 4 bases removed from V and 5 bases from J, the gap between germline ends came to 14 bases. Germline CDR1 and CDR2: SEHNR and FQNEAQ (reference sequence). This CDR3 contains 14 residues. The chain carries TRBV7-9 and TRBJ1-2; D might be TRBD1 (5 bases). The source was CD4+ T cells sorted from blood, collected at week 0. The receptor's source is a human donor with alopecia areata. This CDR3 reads CASSSPGLKYGYTF. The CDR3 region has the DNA TGTGCCAGCAGCTCCCCGGGACTCAAATATGGCTACACCTTC.